A single sample is the source of the 16 T cell receptor beta chains below, sequenced in a study of CD8+ T cells in alopecia areata. TCR sequencing used cDNA made by reverse transcription of extracted RNA. The protocol was immunoSEQ multiplex PCR, while the TCRdb copy is restricted to in-frame clones and leaves out a portion. The sample records about 180,000 clones, about 53% being singletons. As to treatment: oral pan-JAK inhibitor, 5-10 mg twice daily. The sequenced sample was CD8+ T cells sorted from blood, obtained at week 24, from a patient treated with tofacitinib. These receptors all come from a human donor with alopecia areata.

Of note for this clone: Other DNA sequences in this sample translate to the same CDR3. This sequence joins TRBV4-3 and TRBJ2-3; the D gene could be TRBD1 or TRBD2 (6 bases each). This CDR3 has 13 residues. CDR1 is LGHNA and CDR2 is YSLEER in the germline V gene. V was cut by 1 base and J by 6 bases, with 8 bases left in between. The CDR3 bases are TGCGCCAGCAGCCAAGTAGGGGGGGATACGCAGTATTTT. It codes for CASSQVGGDTQYF.

The chain carries TRBV7-6 and TRBJ2-5, with TRBD2 identical over 9 bases. The CDR3 sequence is 19 residues long. Trimming cost V 2 bases and J 1 base; bases outside gene matches: 14. Looked up from germline, CDR1 is SGHVS and CDR2 is FNYEAQ. The CDR3: CASSLTLGPLAGLQETQYF. CDR3 nucleotides: TGTGCCAGCAGCTTAACCTTGGGCCCCCTAGCGGGGCTCCAAGAGACCCAGTACTTC.

The rearrangement joins TRBV19 to TRBJ2-7, with a weak D call TRBD2 (5 bases). Trimming stripped 7 bases from V and 3 bases from J, with 13 bases between. Germline V gene data show CDR1 as LNHDA and CDR2 as SQIVND (reference sequence). This CDR3 has 13 amino acids. CDR3 loop: CASNPGLSYEQYF. The CDR3 DNA reads TGTGCCAGTAACCCGGGGTTGAGCTACGAGCAGTACTTC.

This clone has a single count. CDR3 residues: CSLWFLGEAFF. CDR3 nucleotide sequence: TGCAGTCTTTGGTTCTTAGGTGAAGCTTTCTTT. This chain joins TRBV29-1 and TRBJ1-1, with D unresolved. Germline CDR1 and CDR2: SQVTM and ANQGSEA. There are 11 residues in the CDR3.

This chain connects TRBV6-5 to TRBJ1-1, with 8 bases that match TRBD1. V lost 5 bases and J lost 6; bases outside the gene matches: 5. The CDR3 sequence is 13 residues long. The germline V gene has CDR1 MNHEY and CDR2 SVGAGI. In DNA form, the CDR3 reads TGTGCCAGCAGTGGGGCAGGGGGCCCTGAAGCTTTCTTT. It encodes CASSGAGGPEAFF.

The V gene is TRBV1, the J gene TRBJ1-1. TRBV1 is a documented pseudogene. This CDR3 has 19 amino acids. The DNA of the CDR3 is TGCACCAGCAGCCAAGCGTGCCTGGGCGGGCGATGCATGAACACTGAAGCTTTCTTT. Translation gives CTSSQACLGGRCMNTEAFF.

This clone was counted only a few times. J is TRBJ1-1 and V is TRBV11-2, with D hard to call. This CDR3 comprises 13 residues. Germline-derived CDR1 and CDR2 are SGHAT and FQNNGV. The V gene lost 4 bases and the J gene lost 0 bases, with 6 bases spanning the gap. In DNA, the CDR3 is TGTGCCAGCAGCTCTTTCCTGAACACTGAAGCTTTCTTT. It codes for CASSSFLNTEAFF.

This clone was detected only a few times. The chain is built from TRBV10-1 and TRBJ2-1; 13 nucleotides align to TRBD2. Germline-derived CDR1 and CDR2 are WNHNN and SYGVQD (reference sequence). V shed 0 bases, J shed 7 bases, and the junction held 0 bases outside the gene matches. The length of the CDR3 is 15 residues. The CDR3 nucleotides read TGCGCCAGCAGTGAGTCGACTAGCGGGGGGAATGAGCAGTTCTTC. Its protein is CASSESTSGGNEQFF.

The chain has TRBV19 and TRBJ2-1, with a possible D match to TRBD2 (6 bases). The germline V gene has CDR1 LNHDA and CDR2 SQIVND (reference sequence). The CDR3 totals 15 residues. Trimming took 5 bases from V and 2 from J, leaving 13 bases between them. In DNA, the CDR3 is TGTGCCAGTAGTCCCTCCGGCGGGACCTACAATGAGCAGTTCTTC. Translation gives CASSPSGGTYNEQFF. Combining the CDR3 with reference TRBV19 and TRBJ2-1 gives the whole variable domain DGGITQSPKYLFRKEGQNVTLSCEQNLNHDAMYWYRQDPGQGLRLIYYSQIVNDFQKGDIAEGYSVSREKKESFPLTVTSAQKNPTAFYLCASSPSGGTYNEQFFGPGTRLTVL.

J is TRBJ1-5 and V is TRBV5-6; D is undetermined. V gave up 2 bases and J gave up 5 bases, with 5 bases separating them. CDR1 and CDR2 from the germline V gene are SGHDT and YYEEEE. The CDR3 is 12 amino acids. CDR3 bases: TGTGCCAGCAGCTTTGGGGATCAGCCCCAGCATTTT. Amino acids: CASSFGDQPQHF.

Worth noting for this clone: This sample also contains other DNA sequences that code for the same CDR3. The CDR3 spells CSVESGDGYTF. Here the CDR3 DNA reads TGCAGCGTTGAGTCAGGGGATGGCTACACCTTC. The chain has TRBV29-1 and TRBJ1-2; the D gene is possibly TRBD1 (6 bases). The germline gives CDR1 SQVTM, CDR2 ANQGSEA. V lost 3 bases and J lost 6, with 8 bases in between. The CDR3 consists of 11 residues.

This clone turned up a few times. This chain uses TRBV4-1 with TRBJ1-2; TRBD1 matches 7 bases. The CDR3 totals 15 residues. Trimming cost V 2 bases and J 3 bases; bases outside gene matches: 6. Germline assignment: CDR1 MGHRA and CDR2 YSYEKL. This chain's CDR3 is CASSQLPGGDYGYTF. For the CDR3, the DNA is TGCGCCAGCAGCCAACTTCCAGGGGGTGACTATGGCTACACCTTC.

This chain joins TRBV7-9 and TRBJ1-5; possible D gene TRBD1, 5 bases. Germline CDR1 is SEHNR and CDR2 is FQNEAQ (reference sequence). CDR3 length: 13 amino acids. Trimming took 5 bases from V and 9 from J, leaving 14 bases between them. CDR3: CASSLDLGAPQHF. As DNA, the CDR3 is TGTGCCAGCAGCCTCGACCTTGGGGCGCCCCAGCATTTT.

The chain joins TRBV28 to TRBJ1-5; no firm D call. From germline, CDR1 is MDHEN and CDR2 SYDVKM. The CDR3 covers 13 residues. V lost 8 bases, J lost 3 bases, and 11 bases lay in between. The CDR3 reads CASGRVDNQPQHF. In DNA, the CDR3 is TGTGCCAGCGGGAGAGTAGACAATCAGCCCCAGCATTTT.

The chain recombines TRBV7-9 with TRBJ2-4; 7 positions match TRBD2. The ends lost 4 bases at V and 8 bases at J; junction bases unmatched: 17. Germline lookup yields CDR1 SEHNR and CDR2 FQNEAQ (reference sequence). The CDR3 covers 17 residues. The CDR3 DNA follows: TGTGCCAGCAGCTCTCGGGTACTAGCGTCGGGGGGTGACATTCAGTACTTC. It encodes CASSSRVLASGGDIQYF.

This clone appeared a few times. This rearrangement joins TRBV29-1 to TRBJ2-7; the match to TRBD1 covers 8 bases. This CDR3 has 14 amino acids. The germline V gene has CDR1 SQVTM and CDR2 ANQGSEA. Germline trimming cut 1 base from V and 6 bases from J; bases unmatched to any gene: 8. DNA of the CDR3: TGCAGCGTTGAAGGGACAGGGAACGGATTCGAGCAGTACTTC. Protein sequence: CSVEGTGNGFEQYF.